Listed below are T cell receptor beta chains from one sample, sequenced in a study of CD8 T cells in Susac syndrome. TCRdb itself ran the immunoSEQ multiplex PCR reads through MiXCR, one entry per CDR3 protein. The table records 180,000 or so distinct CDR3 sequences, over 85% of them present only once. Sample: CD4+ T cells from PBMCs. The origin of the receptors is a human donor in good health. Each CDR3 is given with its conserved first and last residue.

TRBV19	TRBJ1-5	CASSVTGDNQPQHF
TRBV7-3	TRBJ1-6	CASSEGYLLPLHF
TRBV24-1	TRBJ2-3	CATSASSGQATDTQYF
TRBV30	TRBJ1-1	CAWTGQGNTEAFF
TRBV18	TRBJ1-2	CASSQWTGGENYGYTF
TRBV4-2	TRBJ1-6	CASSQPGNTFSPLHF
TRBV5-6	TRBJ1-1	CASSSRTGAFF
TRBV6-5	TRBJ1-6	CASSYARGRGSPLHF
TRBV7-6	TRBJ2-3	CASSLVSSGASTDTQYF
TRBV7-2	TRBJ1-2	CASSLSMGDGYTF
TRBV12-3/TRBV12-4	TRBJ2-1	CASTRANGDNEQFF
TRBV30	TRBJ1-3	CALGTGSSGNTIYF
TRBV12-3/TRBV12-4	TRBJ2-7	CASRPGAPSYEQYF
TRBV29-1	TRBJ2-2	CSVVQGSLTGELFF
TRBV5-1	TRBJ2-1	CASSLVGGGSNEQFF
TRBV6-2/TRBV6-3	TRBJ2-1	CASGGPYNEQFF
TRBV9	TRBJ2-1	CASSAVDTYNEQFF
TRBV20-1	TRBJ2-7	CSALAGGPGEQYF
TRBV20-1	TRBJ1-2	CSASGSYGYTF
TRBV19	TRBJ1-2	CASSPGRGYGYTF
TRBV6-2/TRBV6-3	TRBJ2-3	CASRDRTDTQYF
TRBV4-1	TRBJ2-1	CASTHPGQSLHEQFF
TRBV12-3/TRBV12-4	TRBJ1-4	CASSTRQGKLFF
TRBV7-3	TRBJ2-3	CASSLGQGATDTQYF
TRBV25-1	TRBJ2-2	CASTGAWGEEAGELFF
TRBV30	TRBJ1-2	CAWSVQGFNYGYTF
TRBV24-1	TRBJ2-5	CATSEIGLAGQETQYF
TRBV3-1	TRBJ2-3	CASRATKMGDTQYF
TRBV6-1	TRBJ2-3	CASKGASVVSTDTQYF
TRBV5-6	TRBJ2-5	CASSLGVGPAYF
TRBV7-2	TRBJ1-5	CASRLTGTNQPQHF
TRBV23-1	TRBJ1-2	CASSHSRSYTF
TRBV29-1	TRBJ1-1	CSVVWVRTEAFF
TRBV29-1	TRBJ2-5	CSVEGRQETQYF
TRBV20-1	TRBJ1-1	CSASGADTEAFF
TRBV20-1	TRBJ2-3	CRPASEPDTQYF
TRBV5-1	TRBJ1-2	CASSLRQEEGYTF
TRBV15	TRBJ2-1	CATLGTSGAQFF
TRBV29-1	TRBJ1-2	CSVQTDPNYGYTF
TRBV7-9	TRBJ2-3	CASSLELYTQYF
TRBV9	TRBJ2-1	CASSVAPAGNNEQFF
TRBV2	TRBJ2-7	CASSAAYYEQYF
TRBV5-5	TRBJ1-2	CASSLTAGVYGYTF
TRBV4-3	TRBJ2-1	CASSQAAGEQFF
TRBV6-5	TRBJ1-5	CASSRQGAEQPQHF
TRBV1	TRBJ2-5	CTSSTRGGRSETQYF
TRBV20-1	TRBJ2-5	CSARDRQGPKTQYF
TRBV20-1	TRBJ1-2	CSASTTTEDYGYTF
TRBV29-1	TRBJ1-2	CSVGTGDWGYTF
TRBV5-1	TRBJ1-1	CASSLVGADGTEAFF
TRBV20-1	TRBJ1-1	CSAPDRVNTEAFF
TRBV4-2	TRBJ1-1	CASSPLSPVGFTEAFF
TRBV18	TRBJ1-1	CASSQQGSWATEAFF